A single sample is the source of the 16 T cell receptor beta chains below, sequenced in a study of beta chain features in type 1 diabetes. All of the isolated RNA was reverse transcribed, so expressed TCRB transcripts were sequenced. Libraries were prepared by immunoSEQ multiplex PCR; TCRdb keeps only in-frame clonotypes and omits some of them. The sample holds roughly 400,000 clones, around a tenth seen once. Findings of the study overall: Moderate yet significant TCRB CDR3 shortening was seen in Type 1 diabetes patients in all four CD4+ subsets.

Antigen specificity for these receptors is unknown. Material for sequencing was central memory CD4+ T cells from blood. These receptors were obtained from a man younger than 45 with type 1 diabetes.

The rearrangement uses TRBV7-3 and TRBJ2-1; TRBD2 aligns across 12 bases. V was pared by 5 bases and J by 10 bases, with 9 bases of the junction left unmatched. The length of the CDR3 is 15 residues. Per the germline V gene, CDR1 is SGHTA and CDR2 is FQGTGA. CDR3 nucleotide sequence: TGTGCCAGCAGCCAGACTAGCGGGAGACTTGCAGAGCAGTTCTTC. Translated: CASSQTSGRLAEQFF.

This clone was seen a few times. J is TRBJ2-1 and V is TRBV11-2; TRBD2 matches at 9 bases. Trimming at V came to 6 bases and at J to 5 bases, leaving 5 bases not matched to a gene. Germline V gene sequence: CDR1 SGHAT, CDR2 FQNNGV. The CDR3 runs 14 residues. The CDR3 DNA reads TGTGCCAGCAGTCGACTAGCGGTAAACAATGAGCAGTTCTTC. This translates into CASSRLAVNNEQFF. Full variable domain (rest looked up from reference TRBV11-2 and TRBJ2-1): EAGVAQSPRYKIIEKRQSVAFWCNPISGHATLYWYQQILGQGPKLLIQFQNNGVVDDSQLPKDRFSAERLKGVDSTLKIQPAKLEDSAVYLCASSRLAVNNEQFFGPGTRLTVL.

This clone was detected only a few times. The chain combines TRBV5-1 with TRBJ2-5, with no clear D. The CDR3 sequence is 12 residues long. Germline V gives CDR1 SGHRS, CDR2 YFSETQ. V gave up 4 bases and J gave up 0 bases, with 4 bases separating them. The CDR3 DNA reads TGCGCCAGCAGCGGAGACCAAGAGACCCAGTACTTC. The encoded protein is CASSGDQETQYF.

In its sample, this clone was seen a few times. The rearrangement joins TRBV5-1 to TRBJ2-5, with D perhaps TRBD1 (5 bases). The length of the CDR3 is 14 residues. V lost 4 bases and J lost 5, with 15 bases in between. Germline-derived CDR1 and CDR2 are SGHRS and YFSETQ. Here the CDR3 reads CASSDGRQTETQYF. Written as DNA, the CDR3 is TGCGCCAGCAGCGACGGGCGACAGACGGAGACCCAGTACTTC.

CDR3: CASTSRTVWSGDNEQFF. The CDR3 DNA is TGTGCCAGCACCTCTCGGACAGTTTGGAGTGGGGACAATGAGCAGTTCTTC. The chain is built from TRBV5-6 and TRBJ2-1; D possibly corresponds to TRBD1 (6 bases). The germline CDR1 and CDR2 sequences are SGHDT and YYEEEE. Deletions cut 6 bases from V and 5 bases from J, with 24 bases between. This CDR3 has 17 amino acids.

The chain couples TRBV7-2 to TRBJ2-5, with no clear D. The CDR3 is 15 residues long. Looked up from germline, CDR1 is SGHTA and CDR2 is FQGNSA. With 5 bases removed from V and 2 bases from J, the gap between germline ends came to 15 bases. The chain's CDR3 is CASSPGYTLQETQYF. CDR3 DNA: TGTGCCAGCAGCCCCGGGTATACCCTGCAAGAGACCCAGTACTTC.

This clone was seen more than once but under ten times. This rearrangement joins TRBV28 to TRBJ2-3; maybe TRBD2 (5 bases). The germline gives CDR1 MDHEN, CDR2 SYDVKM. With 2 bases removed from V and 5 bases from J, the gap between germline ends came to 11 bases. CDR3 length: 14 amino acids. Here the CDR3 DNA reads TGTGCCAGCAGTTTAGGAGGTGGTGGAGATACGCAGTATTTT. As protein: CASSLGGGGDTQYF.

The rearrangement uses TRBV7-8 and TRBJ2-3; D is unresolved. The CDR3 spans 12 residues. Germline assignment: CDR1 SGHVS and CDR2 FQNEAQ. Between the trimmed V and J ends, which lost 7 bases and 6 bases, there was a span of 11 bases. CDR3 amino acids: CASTSGGDTQYF. The CDR3 DNA reads TGTGCCAGCACCTCGGGTGGCGATACGCAGTATTTT.

This clone was counted only a few times. The genes are TRBV7-2 and TRBJ1-1, with 9 bases identical to TRBD1. CDR3 size: 14 residues. V was pared by 4 bases and J by 4 bases, with 4 bases of the junction left unmatched. Germline-derived CDR1 and CDR2 are SGHTA and FQGNSA. The CDR3 spells CASSYTGGATEAFF. The CDR3 region has the DNA TGTGCCAGCAGCTATACAGGGGGCGCCACTGAAGCTTTCTTT.

This clone came up many times. The genes are TRBV27 and TRBJ1-4; D gene ambiguous. CDR3 size: 14 residues. Germline V lookup: CDR1 MNHEY, CDR2 SMNVEV (reference sequence). V lost 2 bases and J lost 3, with 7 bases in between. DNA for the CDR3: TGTGCCAGCAGTTTAAGTTGGGCTAATGAAAAACTGTTTTTT. Translating it yields CASSLSWANEKLFF.

This clone has more than one count but fewer than ten. Here the CDR3 reads CASSMLGRAGSNYGYTF. In DNA, the CDR3 is TGTGCCAGCAGCATGCTGGGCAGGGCCGGTTCCAACTATGGCTACACCTTC. The chain couples TRBV7-3 to TRBJ1-2, with D perhaps matching TRBD1 (5 bases). The CDR3 sequence is 17 residues long. V gave up 5 bases and J gave up 2 bases, with 21 bases separating them. CDR1 and CDR2 from the germline V gene are SGHTA and FQGTGA.

The rearrangement joins TRBV5-4 to TRBJ2-7; 9 positions match TRBD2. V dropped 0 bases and J dropped 0; count of bases not matched to a gene: 7. The CDR3 has 17 residues. Germline V lookup: CDR1 SGHNT, CDR2 YYREEE (reference sequence). The CDR3 DNA is TGTGCCAGCAGCTTGGGGACTAGCGAGACCTTCTCCTACGAGCAGTACTTC. It translates to CASSLGTSETFSYEQYF.

This clone was observed a handful of times. The genes are TRBV5-1 and TRBJ2-1; no reliable D call. The CDR3 is 18 amino acids. Trimming shortened V by 0 bases and J by 4 bases, and 20 bases separated the two germline ends. The germline V gene encodes CDR1 SGHRS and CDR2 YFSETQ. The CDR3 sequence is CASSLGAGVGPGYNEQFF. CDR3 nucleotide sequence: TGCGCCAGCAGCTTGGGTGCAGGAGTGGGCCCCGGGTACAATGAGCAGTTCTTC.

The V gene is TRBV6-6, the J gene TRBJ2-3; unclear D gene. With 8 bases removed from V and 6 bases from J, the gap between germline ends came to 3 bases. In germline, CDR1 is MNHNY, CDR2 SVGAGI (reference sequence). CDR3 length: 9 amino acids. CDR3 protein: CASGDTQYF. Written as DNA, the CDR3 is TGTGCCAGCGGGGATACGCAGTATTTT.

This clone showed up just a few times. This rearrangement joins TRBV11-3 to TRBJ2-3; 10 bases line up with TRBD2. V lost 6 bases and J lost 0; bases outside the gene matches: 9. In germline, CDR1 is SGHNT, CDR2 YENEEA. The CDR3 contains 17 residues. CDR3 sequence (DNA): TGTGCCAGCAGTCCGGGACTAGCGTGGATCAGCACAGATACGCAGTATTTT. It is translated as CASSPGLAWISTDTQYF.

The chain carries TRBV7-3 and TRBJ2-1; D tentatively reads TRBD1 or TRBD2 (5 bases each). Germline CDR1 reads SGHTA; CDR2 reads FQGTGA. V lost 5 bases and J lost 9, with 14 bases in between. The CDR3 totals 13 residues. The CDR3 nucleotides read TGTGCCAGCAGCCCTACAGGAGGTTCTGAGCAGTTCTTC. Residues: CASSPTGGSEQFF. Full variable domain (missing parts from reference TRBV7-3 and TRBJ2-1): GAGVSQTPSNKVTEKGKYVELRCDPISGHTALYWYRQSLGQGPEFLIYFQGTGAADDSGLPNDRFFAVRPEGSVSTLKIQRTERGDSAVYLCASSPTGGSEQFFGPGTRLTVL.